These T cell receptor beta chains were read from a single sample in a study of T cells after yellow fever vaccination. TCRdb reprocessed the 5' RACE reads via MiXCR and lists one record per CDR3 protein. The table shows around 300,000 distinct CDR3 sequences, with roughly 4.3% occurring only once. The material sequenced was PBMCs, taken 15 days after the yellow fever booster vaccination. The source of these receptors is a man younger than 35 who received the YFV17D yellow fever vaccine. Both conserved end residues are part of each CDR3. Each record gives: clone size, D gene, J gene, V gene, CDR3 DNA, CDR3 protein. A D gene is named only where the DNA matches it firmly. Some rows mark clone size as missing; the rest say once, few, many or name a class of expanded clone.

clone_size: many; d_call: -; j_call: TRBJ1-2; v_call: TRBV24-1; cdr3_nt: TGTGCCACCAGTGATCCAGGGTACTATGGCTACACCTTC; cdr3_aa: CATSDPGYYGYTF
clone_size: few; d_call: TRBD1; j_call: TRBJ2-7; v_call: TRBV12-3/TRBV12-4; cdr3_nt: TGTGCCAGCAGACCGACAGGGCCCTTCTACGAGCAGTACTTC; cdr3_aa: CASRPTGPFYEQYF
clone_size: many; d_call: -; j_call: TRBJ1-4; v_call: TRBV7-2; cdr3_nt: TGTGCCAGCAGCTTCGGGGGGGATAGTGAAAAACTGTTTTTT; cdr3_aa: CASSFGGDSEKLFF
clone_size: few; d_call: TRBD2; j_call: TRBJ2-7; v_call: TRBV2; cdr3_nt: TGTGCCAGCAGTGGGACTAGCGGACTCGAGCAGTACTTC; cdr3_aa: CASSGTSGLEQYF
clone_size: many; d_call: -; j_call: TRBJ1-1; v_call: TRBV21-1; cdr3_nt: TGTGCCAGCAGCAAAGTCCTTTCGTCCAGGATCCACACTGAAGCTTTCTTT; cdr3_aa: CASSKVLSSRIHTEAFF
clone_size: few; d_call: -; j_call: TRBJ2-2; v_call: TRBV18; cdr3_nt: TGTGCCAGCTCAACCACAATAGCGAACACCGGGGAGCTGTTTTTT; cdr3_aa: CASSTTIANTGELFF
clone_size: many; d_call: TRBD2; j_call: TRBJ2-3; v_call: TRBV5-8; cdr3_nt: TGTGCCAGCAGCTTGGAACGGGGGGACACAGATACGCAGTATTTT; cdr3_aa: CASSLERGDTDTQYF
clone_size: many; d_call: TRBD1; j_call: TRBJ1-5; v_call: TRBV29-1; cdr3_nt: TGCAGCGTCGGGACAGGGGGCCATCAGCCCCAGCATTTT; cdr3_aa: CSVGTGGHQPQHF
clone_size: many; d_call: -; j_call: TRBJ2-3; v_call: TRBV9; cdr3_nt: TGTGCCAGCAGCGCGAGACCTGAGAGGAACACAGATACGCAGTATTTT; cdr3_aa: CASSARPERNTDTQYF
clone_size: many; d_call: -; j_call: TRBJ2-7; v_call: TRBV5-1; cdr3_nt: TGCGCCAGCAGCCCAAGGGGGGCTTCCGAGCAGTACTTC; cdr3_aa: CASSPRGASEQYF
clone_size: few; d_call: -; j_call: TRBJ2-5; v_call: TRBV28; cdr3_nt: TGTGCCAGCAACGGGGGCGGCGAGACCCAGTACTTC; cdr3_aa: CASNGGGETQYF
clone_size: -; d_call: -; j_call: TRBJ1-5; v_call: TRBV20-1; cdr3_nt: TGCAGTGCTACCAACAGGGATGGTTATAAGCCCCAGCATTTT; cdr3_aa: CSATNRDGYKPQHF
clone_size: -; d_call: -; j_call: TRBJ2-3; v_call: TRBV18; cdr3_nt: TGTGCCAGCTCACCATTGGCTGACCGAGATACGCAGTATTTT; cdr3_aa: CASSPLADRDTQYF